One sample yielded the 25 T cell receptor beta chains listed below, sequenced in a study of T cell clonality in common variable immunodeficiency. Some clones are missing from TCRdb's copy, which holds only in-frame ones; the method was immunoSEQ multiplex PCR. Altogether approximately 37,000 clones were found in the sample, and no singletons occur. Material: peripheral blood mononuclear cells. Receptors originate from a person aged 18 to 69 in good health.

At least ten counts were recorded for this clone. The read comes to an end 3 residues before the CDR3 does, leaving the germline J gene to fill in the end. This chain uses TRBV20-1 with TRBJ2-3, with TRBD2 matching 7 bases. The CDR3 has 12 residues. Looked up from germline, CDR1 is DFQATT and CDR2 is SNEGSKA (reference sequence). The chain's CDR3 is CSATRLRETQYF. CDR3 DNA, as far as it was read: TGCAGTGCTACGAGATTGCGGGAGACG.

This clone has more than one count but fewer than ten. The read ends 3 residues before the CDR3 terminus; that terminus is restored from the germline J gene. The chain recombines TRBV7-8 with TRBJ2-3, with a tentative D call TRBD2 (5 bases). The CDR3 extends over 15 amino acids. Germline CDR1 SGHVS, CDR2 FQNEAQ. Trimming removed 1 base at V and 3 bases at J, with 11 bases between. The sequenced CDR3 bases are TGTGCCAGCAGCTTAGTGGCCGGGGATACAGATACG. This gives the protein CASSLVAGDTDT. The entire CDR3 sequence reads CASSLVAGDTDTQYF.

This clone was recorded many times. The read finishes 3 residues shy of the CDR3 end, and the germline J gene is used to complete it. This chain links TRBV20-1 with TRBJ2-5; D remains unclear. Trimming stripped 5 bases from V and 5 bases from J, with 15 bases between. Germline V lookup: CDR1 DFQATT, CDR2 SNEGSKA (reference sequence). This CDR3 spans 13 amino acids. The sequenced part of the CDR3 DNA is TGCAGTGCTTCTCGACCCCAGGCGGAGACC. It translates to CSASRPQAET. In full, the CDR3 is CSASRPQAETQYF.

In this sample, this clone turned up many times. With the read ending 3 residues before the CDR3 end, the germline J gene is used to fill in that end. J is TRBJ2-3 and V is TRBV18; D gene uncertain. The CDR3 is 15 amino acids. The V and J ends lost 2 bases and 2 bases respectively, with 11 bases between them. Germline V gene data show CDR1 as KGHSH and CDR2 as LQKENI. The sequenced part of the CDR3 DNA is TGTGCCAGCTCACCAGGCCGACTGCTCACAGATACG. It yields the protein CASSPGRLLTDT. The entire CDR3 reads CASSPGRLLTDTQYF.

Many counts were recorded for this clone. The read finishes 3 residues shy of the CDR3 end, and the germline J gene is used to complete it. The V gene is TRBV18, the J gene TRBJ2-7; 11 bases map to TRBD2. The germline gives CDR1 KGHSH, CDR2 LQKENI. V lost 3 bases to trimming and J lost 4 bases; unmatched junction nucleotides: 5. The CDR3 has 15 amino acids. The sequenced part of the CDR3 DNA is TGTGCCAGCTCACCGACTAGCGGGAATCGGTACGAG. Its protein product is CASSPTSGNRYE. Given in full, the CDR3 is CASSPTSGNRYEQYF.

About this clone: The CDR3 end lies 3 residues beyond the end of the read and is filled in from the germline J gene. The J gene is TRBJ1-5, the V gene TRBV2; D is unresolved. Germline V gives CDR1 SNHLY, CDR2 FYNNEI. The CDR3 runs to 12 residues. Incomplete CDR3 DNA: TGTGCCAGCAGTGAAGAGGTCAGTCCC. Its protein is CASSEEVSP. The CDR3, in full, reads CASSEEVSPQHF.

This clone was seen many times. Read coverage stops 3 residues before the CDR3 terminus; the germline J gene supplies the remainder. V and J are TRBV19 and TRBJ2-3; the D gene is possibly TRBD1 (6 bases). The V gene's germline CDR1 is LNHDA and CDR2 SQIVND (reference sequence). V lost 3 bases, J lost 0 bases, and 10 bases lay in between. CDR3 length equals 15 residues. The CDR3 sequence: CASSIAGESTDTQYF. CDR3 DNA (partial): TGTGCCAGTAGTATCGCAGGGGAGAGCACAGATACG.

This clone was observed at least ten times. The DNA read from the CDR3 is TGTGCCAGCAGCCCAACTGGACAGGCTTCCTATGGC. The encoded protein is CASSPTGQASYG. The full CDR3 reads CASSPTGQASYGYTF. This chain connects TRBV7-2 to TRBJ1-2; 7 bases fit TRBD1. The read finishes 3 residues shy of the CDR3 end, and the germline J gene is used to complete it. The CDR3 loop spans 15 amino acids. V was pared by 5 bases and J by 4 bases, with 10 bases of the junction left unmatched. Germline CDR1 and CDR2: SGHTA and FQGNSA.

There are many counts of this clone. The CDR3 end lies 3 residues beyond the end of the read and is filled in from the germline J gene. The rearrangement uses TRBV19 and TRBJ2-2; 11 bases line up with TRBD2. This CDR3 is 16 amino acids long. Germline-derived CDR1 and CDR2 are LNHDA and SQIVND (reference sequence). J was trimmed by 3 bases and V by 1 base; bases with no gene match: 1. CDR3 bases read: TGTGCCAGTAGTATAGTAGCGGGGGGGGACACCGGGGAG. It specifies CASSIVAGGDTGE. The complete CDR3 reads CASSIVAGGDTGELFF.

This clone has a count of ten or more. The CDR3 end lies 3 residues beyond the end of the read and is filled in from the germline J gene. This chain joins TRBV18 and TRBJ2-3; D gene ambiguous. Germline V gene data show CDR1 as KGHSH and CDR2 as LQKENI. The CDR3 totals 13 residues. The V gene lost 3 bases and the J gene lost 1 base, with 5 bases spanning the gap. CDR3 residues: CASSPSRTDTQYF. The sequenced part of the CDR3 DNA is TGTGCCAGCTCACCCTCCCGCACAGATACG.

A word on this clone: The CDR3 end falls 3 residues outside the read, so it is completed with the germline J gene. The chain combines TRBV19 with TRBJ1-2; D is unclear. The germline V gene has CDR1 LNHDA and CDR2 SQIVND (reference sequence). Trimming cost V 1 base and J 7 bases, with 13 bases left between them. This CDR3 contains 14 residues. This chain's CDR3 is CASSIAPMGFGYTF. The sequenced part of the CDR3 DNA is TGTGCCAGTAGTATAGCCCCGATGGGCTTTGGC.

This clone has at least ten counts. The read ends 3 residues shy of where the CDR3 ends; the end is completed using the germline J gene. J is TRBJ2-7 and V is TRBV20-1; 8 bases line up with TRBD2. This CDR3 contains 14 residues. Germline CDR1 and CDR2: DFQATT and SNEGSKA (reference sequence). V gave up 2 bases and J gave up 6 bases; unmatched junction bases: 9. The sequenced part of the CDR3 DNA is TGCAGTGCTAGATATGGTAGCGGGATCGCCGAG. Translating it yields CSARYGSGIAE. The full-length CDR3 reads as CSARYGSGIAEQYF.

The table lists this clone with many counts. The DNA read from the CDR3 is TGTGCCAGCAGCTTAGAGACTAGCGGGAATGATGAG. Its translation: CASSLETSGNDE. The CDR3 reads in full as CASSLETSGNDEQFF. The J gene is TRBJ2-1, the V gene TRBV13, with 11 bases matching TRBD2. The read comes to an end 3 residues before the CDR3 does, leaving the germline J gene to fill in the end. The CDR3 runs 15 residues. J was trimmed by 8 bases and V by 1 base; bases with no gene match: 4. Per germline, CDR1 PRHDT and CDR2 FYEKMQ (reference sequence).

With regard to this clone: The sequence runs out 3 residues before the end of the CDR3; the remainder is reconstructed from the germline J gene. The chain carries TRBV18 and TRBJ1-5; 7 bases line up with TRBD1. The CDR3 is 16 residues long. Germline V gives CDR1 KGHSH, CDR2 LQKENI. The J segment lost 4 bases and the V segment lost 6 bases, leaving 12 bases of the junction unmatched. This CDR3 is CASSRNLGQSNQPQHF. The sequenced CDR3 bases are TGTGCCAGCTCGAGAAACCTGGGACAGTCAAATCAGCCC.

Many counts were recorded for this clone. Read coverage stops 3 residues before the CDR3 terminus; the germline J gene supplies the remainder. The J gene is TRBJ2-6, the V gene TRBV14; possible D gene TRBD1, 5 bases. The CDR3 covers 17 residues. V lost 0 bases, J lost 4 bases, and 13 bases lay in between. Germline V gene sequence: CDR1 SGHDN, CDR2 FVKESK. The CDR3 spells CASSQDQGARGANVLTF. The part of the CDR3 DNA that was read is TGTGCCAGCAGCCAAGATCAAGGGGCGCGGGGGGCCAACGTC.

This clone was picked up many times. The CDR3 is cut off 3 residues early in the read; its end comes from the germline J gene. The chain is built from TRBV6-4 and TRBJ2-1; TRBD2 agrees at 8 bases. This CDR3 is built from 15 residues. Germline V gives CDR1 MRHNA, CDR2 SNTAGT. Unmatched junction bases numbered 9, after V lost 4 bases and J lost 7 bases. CDR3 sequence reads: CASSAVAGTGNEQFF. The DNA read from the CDR3 is TGTGCCAGCAGTGCTGTAGCGGGAACGGGGAATGAG.

This clone was detected ten times or more. The CDR3 spells CASSLEDRGSGSPLHF. The sequenced CDR3 bases are TGCGCCAGCAGCTTGGAGGACAGGGGTTCTGGATCACCC. J is TRBJ1-6 and V is TRBV5-1, with TRBD1 identical over 9 bases. The DNA ends 3 residues before the CDR3 does, and the rest of the CDR3 is filled in from the germline J gene. V was pared by 0 bases and J by 10 bases, with 8 bases of the junction left unmatched. This CDR3 has 16 residues. Germline CDR1 SGHRS, CDR2 YFSETQ.

This clone has only a few counts. The CDR3 loop is CASSLVARGQETQYF. CDR3 bases read: TGTGCCAGCAGCTTAGTGGCTAGAGGTCAAGAGACC. The V call is TRBV7-6, the J call TRBJ2-5; D unresolved. Sequencing ends 3 residues short of the CDR3 end; the germline J gene provides the rest. CDR1 and CDR2 (germline): SGHVS, FNYEAQ. The CDR3 has 15 residues. Trimming pared 1 base from V and 2 bases from J, leaving 11 bases between. The variable domain in full, with the rest retrieved from reference TRBV7-6 and TRBJ2-5, is GAGVSQSPRYKVTKRGQDVALRCDPISGHVSLYWYRQALGQGPEFLTYFNYEAQQDKSGLPNDRFSAERPEGSISTLTIQRTEQRDSAMYRCASSLVARGQETQYFGPGTRLLVL.

This clone has ten or more counts. The read ends 3 residues shy of where the CDR3 ends; the end is completed using the germline J gene. This chain joins TRBV10-1 and TRBJ2-1; a possible D gene is TRBD1 (5 bases). The CDR3 sequence is 14 residues long. Germline lookup yields CDR1 WNHNN and CDR2 SYGVQD (reference sequence). V gave up 4 bases and J gave up 4 bases, with 11 bases separating them. CDR3 amino acids: CASSAGIVYNEQFF. Incomplete CDR3 DNA: TGCGCCAGCAGTGCAGGGATTGTGTACAATGAG.

This clone occurred many times. The read terminates 3 residues before the CDR3 end, so the remaining end is supplied by the germline J gene. The same CDR3 is also encoded by other DNA sequences in this sample. The rearrangement uses TRBV5-1 and TRBJ2-1; the match to TRBD2 covers 11 bases. The CDR3 spans 15 residues. The trim removed 1 base at V and 4 bases at J, leaving 1 base unmatched. Germline CDR1 and CDR2: SGHRS and YFSETQ. CDR3 sequence: CASSLLAGGYNEQFF. Incomplete CDR3 DNA: TGCGCCAGCAGCTTGCTAGCGGGGGGTTACAATGAG. The full variable domain, its missing parts supplied by reference TRBV5-1 and TRBJ2-1, is KAGVTQTPRYLIKTRGQQVTLSCSPISGHRSVSWYQQTPGQGLQFLFEYFSETQRNKGNFPGRFSGRQFSNSRSEMNVSTLELGDSALYLCASSLLAGGYNEQFFGPGTRLTVL.

This clone was seen at least ten times. The read terminates 3 residues before the CDR3 end, so the remaining end is supplied by the germline J gene. The V gene is TRBV5-1, the J gene TRBJ1-3, with TRBD1 matching over 7 bases. Trimming removed 0 bases from V and 0 bases from J; junction bases left unmatched: 3. The germline V gene has CDR1 SGHRS and CDR2 YFSETQ. The CDR3 consists of 16 residues. The covered CDR3 bases are TGCGCCAGCAGCTTGGCCGGACAGGTCTCTGGAAACACC. Protein: CASSLAGQVSGNT. The full CDR3 protein reads CASSLAGQVSGNTIYF.

In this sample, this clone turned up many times. The DNA ends 3 residues before the CDR3 does, and the rest of the CDR3 is filled in from the germline J gene. This rearrangement joins TRBV6-4 to TRBJ1-1, with D perhaps matching TRBD1 (6 bases). V lost 5 bases to trimming and J lost 3 bases, with 13 bases between them. This CDR3 is 14 amino acids long. Per the germline V gene, CDR1 is MRHNA and CDR2 is SNTAGT. The part of the CDR3 DNA that was read is TGTGCCAGCAGTCGTACGCAGGGGTACACTGAA. As protein: CASSRTQGYTE. The whole CDR3 sequence is CASSRTQGYTEAFF.

At least ten counts were recorded for this clone. From the germline J gene comes the end of the CDR3, since the read stops 3 residues before it. The chain couples TRBV28 to TRBJ1-2; no definite D call. The germline V gene has CDR1 MDHEN and CDR2 SYDVKM. The V and J ends lost 6 bases and 4 bases respectively, with 12 bases between them. The CDR3 contains 13 residues. Incomplete CDR3 DNA: TGTGCCAGCAGCCCGCGGGCAGGCTATGGC. It yields the protein CASSPRAGYG. The entire CDR3 protein is CASSPRAGYGYTF.

In its sample, this clone was seen many times. The read halts 3 residues ahead of the CDR3 end, with the missing end drawn from the germline J gene. The V call is TRBV7-9, the J call TRBJ1-2, with unresolved D. Germline values: CDR1 SEHNR, CDR2 FQNEAQ (reference sequence). Trimming removed 0 bases from V and 7 bases from J, with 3 bases in between. This CDR3 has 11 amino acids. The sequenced part of the CDR3 DNA is TGTGCCAGCAGCTTAGCAGCTGGC. Translating gives CASSLAAG. The whole CDR3 protein is CASSLAAGYTF.

This clone has ten or more counts. With the read ending 3 residues before the CDR3 end, the germline J gene is used to fill in that end. The rearrangement joins TRBV5-5 to TRBJ2-7; the D gene is possibly TRBD1 (5 bases). CDR1 and CDR2 from the germline V gene are SGHKS and YYEKEE (reference sequence). V was shortened by 2 bases and J by 3 bases, with 12 bases between the two germline ends. The CDR3 covers 14 residues. The sequenced part of the CDR3 DNA is TGTGCCAGCAGCTTACGACAGAGAGTCTACGAG. Its protein is CASSLRQRVYE. The full CDR3 is CASSLRQRVYEQYF. The full variable domain, completed using reference TRBV5-5 and TRBJ2-7, is DAGVTQSPTHLIKTRGQQVTLRCSPISGHKSVSWYQQVLGQGPQFIFQYYEKEERGRGNFPDRFSARQFPNYSSELNVNALLLGDSALYLCASSLRQRVYEQYFGPGTRLTVT.